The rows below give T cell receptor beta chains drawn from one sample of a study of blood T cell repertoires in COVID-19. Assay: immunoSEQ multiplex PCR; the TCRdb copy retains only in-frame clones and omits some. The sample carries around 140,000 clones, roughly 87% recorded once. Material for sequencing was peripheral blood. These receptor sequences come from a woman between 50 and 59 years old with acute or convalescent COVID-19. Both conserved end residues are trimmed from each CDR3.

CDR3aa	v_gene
ASTSPGTSGRRADTQY	TRBV9
ASSLVGNPYNEQF	TRBV7-2
ASSPHPPGVNGYT	TRBV27
ASSPAVGDTEAF	TRBV5-6
ASSVGPSSYEQY	TRBV9
ASSSEGQPYEQY	TRBV13
ASSIGPTGDEQY	TRBV19
ASSDSEGRYSNQPQH	TRBV6-4
ASSLGTGGSYNEQF	TRBV5-1
ASSFYKREQY	TRBV12-3/TRBV12-4
SASADSANTIY	TRBV20-1
ASSFRQGGNTDTQY	TRBV5-1
SVDGTIGETQY	TRBV29-1
ASSPDRDYGYT	TRBV28
ASSLNLGGSPLH	TRBV11-2
ASSLSGEEKLF	TRBV7-9
ASSLITGDLAEAF	TRBV5-1
ASSLRPSGTGNYGYT	TRBV5-1
ASSPRESHNEKLF	TRBV18
ASSLGGRREEQF	TRBV5-4
AISESDRNYGYT	TRBV10-3
ASSDSQGPSSYNEQF	TRBV6-4